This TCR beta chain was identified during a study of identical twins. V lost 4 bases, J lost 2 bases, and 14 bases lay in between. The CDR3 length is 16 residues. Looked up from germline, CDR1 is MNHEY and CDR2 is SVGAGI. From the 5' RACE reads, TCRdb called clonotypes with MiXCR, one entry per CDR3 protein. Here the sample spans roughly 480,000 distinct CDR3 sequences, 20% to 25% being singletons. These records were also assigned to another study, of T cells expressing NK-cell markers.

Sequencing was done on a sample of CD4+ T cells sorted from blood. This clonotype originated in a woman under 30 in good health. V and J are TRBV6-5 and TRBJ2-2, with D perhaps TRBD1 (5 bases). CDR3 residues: CASSSDSATNTGELFF. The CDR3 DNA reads TGTGCCAGCAGTTCTGACAGTGCAACCAACACCGGGGAGCTGTTTTTT.